The 15 T cell receptor beta chains below all came from one sample that was sequenced in a study of cytomegalovirus exposure and HLA in healthy donors. Amplification used 60 Vbeta primers and 13 Jbeta primers. Method: immunoSEQ multiplex PCR; TCRdb's copy keeps in-frame clones and lacks some. The sample holds 130,000 or so clones. The source material was PBMCs. The source is a man aged 18 to 35 in good health and CMV-seronegative.

The genes are TRBV5-1 and TRBJ1-6; a weak D match, TRBD1 (5 bases). V was shortened by 0 bases and J by 10 bases, with 14 bases between the two germline ends. CDR1 SGHRS and CDR2 YFSETQ come from the germline V gene. CDR3 length: 15 residues. CDR3 amino acids: CASSLDGQGKSPLHF. CDR3 in DNA: TGCGCCAGCAGCTTGGATGGGCAGGGTAAATCACCCCTCCACTTT.

V usage is TRBV20-1 and J usage is TRBJ2-1, with D uncertain. V lost 3 bases, J lost 5 bases, and 5 bases lay in between. Germline CDR1 is DFQATT and CDR2 is SNEGSKA (reference sequence). The CDR3 spans 11 residues. The CDR3 bases are TGCAGTGCTAGGGCAGACAATGAGCAGTTCTTC. The encoded protein is CSARADNEQFF.

This rearrangement joins TRBV29-1 to TRBJ2-7, with 8 bases that match TRBD2. The CDR3 has 12 residues. CDR1 and CDR2 (germline): SQVTM, ANQGSEA. The V gene end was trimmed by 4 bases and the J gene end by 5 bases; junction bases not matched to a gene: 4. The CDR3 loop is CSVVRGANEQYF. The CDR3 coding sequence is TGCAGCGTTGTGCGGGGGGCTAACGAGCAGTACTTC.

The chain employs TRBV5-1 and TRBJ1-1, with 8 nucleotides matching TRBD1. CDR3 length: 13 residues. Germline CDR1 SGHRS, CDR2 YFSETQ. J was trimmed by 7 bases and V by 6 bases; bases with no gene match: 8. CDR3 nucleotides: TGCGCCAGCACCCTCGGACAGGGACTTGAAGCTTTCTTT. This sequence encodes CASTLGQGLEAFF.

This rearrangement joins TRBV5-1 to TRBJ2-7; TRBD2 might be the D (5 bases). CDR1 and CDR2 (germline): SGHRS, YFSETQ. V lost 3 bases and J lost 1, with 11 bases in between. This CDR3 region has 14 residues. The CDR3 loop is CASSSRGPSYEQYF. Here the CDR3 DNA reads TGCGCCAGCAGCTCGCGCGGGCCTTCCTACGAGCAGTACTTC.

The chain joins TRBV28 to TRBJ1-2, with 9 bases aligning to TRBD1. This CDR3 contains 13 residues. The germline V gene has CDR1 MDHEN and CDR2 SYDVKM. J lost 7 bases, V lost 6 bases, and 6 bases had no gene match. The CDR3 DNA reads as TGTGCCAGCAGACCCGGACAGGGGAGTGGCTACACCTTC. This sequence encodes CASRPGQGSGYTF.

V is TRBV27 and J is TRBJ1-1, with TRBD1 matching over 9 bases. V dropped 5 bases and J dropped 1; count of bases not matched to a gene: 2. CDR1 MNHEY and CDR2 SMNVEV come from the germline V gene (reference sequence). This CDR3 is built from 14 residues. The CDR3 spells CASSPGQGNTEAFF. In DNA form, the CDR3 reads TGTGCCAGCAGTCCGGGACAGGGGAACACTGAAGCTTTCTTT.

The chain employs TRBV4-1 and TRBJ2-1, with D maybe TRBD2 (6 bases). Germline V gene lookup returns CDR1 MGHRA and CDR2 YSYEKL. With 1 base removed from V and 4 bases from J, the gap between germline ends came to 14 bases. The CDR3 is 16 residues long. For the CDR3, the DNA is TGCGCCAGCAGCCAAGGGGGCGGAGGGGCTTACAATGAGCAGTTCTTC. Amino acids: CASSQGGGGAYNEQFF.

The V and J genes are TRBV28 and TRBJ1-1; 9 bases fit TRBD1. In germline, CDR1 is MDHEN, CDR2 SYDVKM. The V segment lost 2 bases and the J segment 6 bases; nucleotides outside the gene matches: 4. CDR3 length: 14 amino acids. For the CDR3, the DNA is TGTGCCAGCAGTTTAAACAGGGGGCTCGCTGAAGCTTTCTTT. It encodes CASSLNRGLAEAFF.

The rearrangement joins TRBV21-1 to TRBJ2-3; TRBD1, the table's D call, lacks a check against the DNA. TRBV21-1 has pseudogene status. The CDR3 totals 16 residues. The CDR3 is CASSTRDRGLADTQYF. CDR3 DNA: TGTGCCAGCAGCACTAGGGACAGGGGGCTCGCAGATACGCAGTATTTT.

About this clone: One end of the junction varies from germline; a read error may be responsible. This chain connects TRBV9 to TRBJ1-1; weak D call: TRBD1 (6 bases). This CDR3 region has 14 residues. Per the germline V gene, CDR1 is SGDLS and CDR2 is YYNGEE. The CDR3 DNA sequence: TGTGCCAGCGGCGTAGCAGGGGTGAACACTGAAGCTTTCTTT. Encoded protein: CASGVAGVNTEAFF.

The chain employs TRBV6-4 and TRBJ1-1, with D perhaps TRBD1 (6 bases). The germline V gene encodes CDR1 MRHNA and CDR2 SNTAGT. This CDR3 has 14 residues. V lost 5 bases and J 3 bases, leaving 13 bases between the germline ends. In DNA, the CDR3 is TGTGCCAGCAGTCGTGAAGGGGGGGACACTGAAGCTTTCTTT. As protein: CASSREGGDTEAFF.

The rearrangement uses TRBV19 and TRBJ1-6; the D is unclear. Germline V gives CDR1 LNHDA, CDR2 SQIVND (reference sequence). V shed 2 bases and J shed 0 bases, with 17 bases lying between them. The CDR3 runs 19 residues. The CDR3 sequence is CASSILADTLSSYNSPLHF. The CDR3 nucleotides read TGTGCCAGTAGTATACTTGCCGACACGTTGAGCTCCTATAATTCACCCCTCCACTTT.

The chain joins TRBV6-6 to TRBJ1-5; D is unclear. This CDR3 comprises 13 residues. Trimming cost V 7 bases and J 4 bases, with 11 bases left between them. Germline loops: CDR1 MNHNY, CDR2 SVGAGI (reference sequence). CDR3 residues: CASTNWENQPQHF. The CDR3 nucleotides read TGTGCCAGCACCAACTGGGAGAATCAGCCCCAGCATTTT.

The gene calls are TRBV7-9 and TRBJ2-1; 7 nucleotides line up with TRBD1. Germline V gives CDR1 SEHNR, CDR2 FQNEAQ (reference sequence). The CDR3 runs to 16 residues. V shed 5 bases, J shed 6 bases, and the junction held 13 bases outside the gene matches. CDR3 residues: CASSLKGGGYVNEQFF. The DNA of the CDR3 is TGTGCCAGCAGCCTAAAAGGGGGCGGGTACGTCAATGAGCAGTTCTTC.